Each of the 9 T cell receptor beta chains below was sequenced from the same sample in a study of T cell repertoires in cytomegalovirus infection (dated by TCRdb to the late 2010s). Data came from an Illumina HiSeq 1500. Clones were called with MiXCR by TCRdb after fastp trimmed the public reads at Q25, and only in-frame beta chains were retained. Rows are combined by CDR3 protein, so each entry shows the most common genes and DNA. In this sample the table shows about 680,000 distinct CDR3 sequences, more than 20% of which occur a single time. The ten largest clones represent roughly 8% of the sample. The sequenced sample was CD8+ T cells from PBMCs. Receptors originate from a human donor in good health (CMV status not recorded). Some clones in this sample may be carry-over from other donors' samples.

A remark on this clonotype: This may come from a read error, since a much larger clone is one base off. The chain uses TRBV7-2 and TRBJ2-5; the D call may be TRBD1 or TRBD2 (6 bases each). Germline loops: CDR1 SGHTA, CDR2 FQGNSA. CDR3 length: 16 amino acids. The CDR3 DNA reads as TGTGCCAGCAGCTTTGGGGGGCTCTTAATTGGAGAGATCCAGTACTTC. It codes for CASSFGGLLIGEIQYF. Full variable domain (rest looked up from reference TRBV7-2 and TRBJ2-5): GAGVSQSPSNKVTEKGKDVELRCDPISGHTALYWYRQSLGQGLEFLIYFQGNSAPDKSGLPSDRFSAERTGGSVSTLTIQRTQQEDSAVYLCASSFGGLLIGEIQYFGPGTRLLVL.

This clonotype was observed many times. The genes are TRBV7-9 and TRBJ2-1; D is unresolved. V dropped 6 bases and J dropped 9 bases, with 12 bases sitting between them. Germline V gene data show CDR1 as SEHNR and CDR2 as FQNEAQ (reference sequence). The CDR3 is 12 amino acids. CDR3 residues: CASSSPRSEQFF. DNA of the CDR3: TGTGCCAGCAGTTCACCACGGAGTGAGCAGTTCTTC.

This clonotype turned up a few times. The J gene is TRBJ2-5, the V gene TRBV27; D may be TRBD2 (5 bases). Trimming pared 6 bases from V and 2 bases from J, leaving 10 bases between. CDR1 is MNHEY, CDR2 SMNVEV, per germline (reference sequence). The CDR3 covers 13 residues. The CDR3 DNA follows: TGTGCCAGCAGGAGGACTCGTCAAGAGACCCAGTACTTC. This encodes CASRRTRQETQYF.

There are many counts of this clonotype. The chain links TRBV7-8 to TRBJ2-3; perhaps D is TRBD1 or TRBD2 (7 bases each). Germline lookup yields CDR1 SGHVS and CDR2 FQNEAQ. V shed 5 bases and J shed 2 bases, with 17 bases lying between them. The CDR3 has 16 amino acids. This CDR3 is CASSVPRGGHTDTQYF. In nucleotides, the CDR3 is TGTGCCAGCAGCGTCCCCAGGGGGGGACACACAGATACGCAGTATTTT.

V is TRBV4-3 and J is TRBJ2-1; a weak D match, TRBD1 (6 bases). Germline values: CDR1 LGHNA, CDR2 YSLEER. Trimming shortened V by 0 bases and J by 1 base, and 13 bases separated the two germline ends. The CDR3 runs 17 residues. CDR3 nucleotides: TGCGCCAGCAGCCAAGATTTGGGGGCAGGTTCCTACAATGAGCAGTTCTTC. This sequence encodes CASSQDLGAGSYNEQFF.

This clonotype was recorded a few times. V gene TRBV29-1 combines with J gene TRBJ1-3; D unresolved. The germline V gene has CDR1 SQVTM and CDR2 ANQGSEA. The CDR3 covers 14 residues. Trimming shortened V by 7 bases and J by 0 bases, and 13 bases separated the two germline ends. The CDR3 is CSAGRSGSGNTIYF. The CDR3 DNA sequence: TGCAGCGCCGGACGGTCGGGCTCTGGAAACACCATATATTTT.

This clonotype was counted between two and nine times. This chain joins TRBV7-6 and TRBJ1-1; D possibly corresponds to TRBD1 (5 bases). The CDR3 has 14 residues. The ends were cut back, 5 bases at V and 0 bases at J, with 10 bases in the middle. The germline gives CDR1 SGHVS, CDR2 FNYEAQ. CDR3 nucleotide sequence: TGTGCCAGCAGCCGGACACTTTTGAACACTGAAGCTTTCTTT. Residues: CASSRTLLNTEAFF.

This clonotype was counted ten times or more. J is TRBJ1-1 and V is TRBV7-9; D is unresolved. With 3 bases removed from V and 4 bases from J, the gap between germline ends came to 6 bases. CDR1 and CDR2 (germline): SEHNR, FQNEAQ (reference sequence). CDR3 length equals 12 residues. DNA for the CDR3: TGTGCCAGCAGCTTCCGACTCACTGAAGCTTTCTTT. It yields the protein CASSFRLTEAFF.

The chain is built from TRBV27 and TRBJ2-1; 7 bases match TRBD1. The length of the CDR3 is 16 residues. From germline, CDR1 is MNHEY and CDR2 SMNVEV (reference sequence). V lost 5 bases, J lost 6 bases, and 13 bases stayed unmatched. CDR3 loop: CASSPRQGVRGNEQFF. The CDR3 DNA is TGTGCCAGCAGTCCGCGGCAGGGGGTTAGAGGCAATGAGCAGTTCTTC.